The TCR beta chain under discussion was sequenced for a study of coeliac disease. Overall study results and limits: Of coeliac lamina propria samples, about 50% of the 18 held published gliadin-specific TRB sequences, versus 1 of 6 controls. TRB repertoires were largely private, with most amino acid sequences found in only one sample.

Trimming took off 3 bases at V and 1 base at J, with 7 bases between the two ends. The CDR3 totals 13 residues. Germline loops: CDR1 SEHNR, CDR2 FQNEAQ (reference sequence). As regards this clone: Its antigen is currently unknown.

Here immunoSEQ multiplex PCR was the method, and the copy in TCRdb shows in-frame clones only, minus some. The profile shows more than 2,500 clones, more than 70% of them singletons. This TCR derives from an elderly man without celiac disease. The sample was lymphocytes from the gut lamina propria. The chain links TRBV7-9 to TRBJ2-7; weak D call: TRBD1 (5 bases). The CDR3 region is CASSFPGSYEQYF. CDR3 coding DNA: TGTGCCAGCAGCTTCCCAGGGTCCTACGAGCAGTACTTC. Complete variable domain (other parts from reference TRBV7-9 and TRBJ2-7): DTGVSQNPRHKITKRGQNVTFRCDPISEHNRLYWYRQTLGQGPEFLTYFQNEAQLEKSRLLSDRFSAERPKGSFSTLEIQRTEQGDSAMYLCASSFPGSYEQYFGPGTRLTVT.